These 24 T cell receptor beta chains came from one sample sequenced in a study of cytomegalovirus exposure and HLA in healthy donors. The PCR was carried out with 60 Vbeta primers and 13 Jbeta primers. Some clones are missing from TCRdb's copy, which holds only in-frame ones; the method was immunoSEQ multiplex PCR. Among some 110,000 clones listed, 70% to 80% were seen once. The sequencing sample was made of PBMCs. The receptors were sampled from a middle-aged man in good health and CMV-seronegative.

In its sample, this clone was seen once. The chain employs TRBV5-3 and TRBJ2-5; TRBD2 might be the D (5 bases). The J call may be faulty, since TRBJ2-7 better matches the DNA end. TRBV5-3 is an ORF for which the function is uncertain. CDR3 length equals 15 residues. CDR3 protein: CARSPLTIKSYEQYF. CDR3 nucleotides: TGTGCCAGAAGCCCACTGACTATTAAGTCGTACGAGCAGTACTTC.

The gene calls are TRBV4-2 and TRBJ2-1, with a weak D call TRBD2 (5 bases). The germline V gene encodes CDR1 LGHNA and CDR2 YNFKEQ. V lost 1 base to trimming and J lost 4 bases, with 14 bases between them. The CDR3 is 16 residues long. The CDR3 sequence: CASSQGGGSSYNEQFF. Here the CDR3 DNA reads TGTGCCAGCAGCCAAGGCGGAGGAAGCAGTTACAATGAGCAGTTCTTC.

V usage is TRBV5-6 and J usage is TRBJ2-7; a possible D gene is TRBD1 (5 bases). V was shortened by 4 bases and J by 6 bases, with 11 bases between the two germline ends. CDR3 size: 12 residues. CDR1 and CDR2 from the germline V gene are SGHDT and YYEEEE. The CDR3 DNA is TGTGCCAGCAGCCACGACAGCTCCGAGCAGTACTTC. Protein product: CASSHDSSEQYF. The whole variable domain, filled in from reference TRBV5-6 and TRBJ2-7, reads DAGVTQSPTHLIKTRGQQVTLRCSPKSGHDTVSWYQQALGQGPQFIFQYYEEEERQRGNFPDRFSGHQFPNYSSELNVNALLLGDSALYLCASSHDSSEQYFGPGTRLTVT.

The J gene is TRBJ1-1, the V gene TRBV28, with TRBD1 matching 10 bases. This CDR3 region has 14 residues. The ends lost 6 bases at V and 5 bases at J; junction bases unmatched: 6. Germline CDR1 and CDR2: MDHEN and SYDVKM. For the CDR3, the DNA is TGTGCCAGCAGAGGGACAGGGGTTAGTACTGAAGCTTTCTTT. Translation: CASRGTGVSTEAFF.

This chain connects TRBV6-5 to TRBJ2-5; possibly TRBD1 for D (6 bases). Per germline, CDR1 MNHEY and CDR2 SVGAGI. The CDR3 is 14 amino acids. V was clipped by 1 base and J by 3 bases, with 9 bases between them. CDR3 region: CASSYFAGEETQYF. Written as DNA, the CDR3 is TGTGCCAGCAGTTACTTTGCAGGGGAAGAGACCCAGTACTTC.

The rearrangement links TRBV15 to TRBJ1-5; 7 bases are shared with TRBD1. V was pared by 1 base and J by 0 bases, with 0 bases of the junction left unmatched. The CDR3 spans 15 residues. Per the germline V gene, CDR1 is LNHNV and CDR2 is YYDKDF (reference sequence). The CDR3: CATSRGDSSNQPQHF. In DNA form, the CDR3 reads TGTGCCACCAGCAGAGGGGACAGTAGCAATCAGCCCCAGCATTTT.

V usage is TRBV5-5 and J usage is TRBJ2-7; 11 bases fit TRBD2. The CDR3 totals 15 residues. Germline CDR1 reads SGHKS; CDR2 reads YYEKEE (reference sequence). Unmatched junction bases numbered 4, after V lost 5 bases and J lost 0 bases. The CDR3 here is CASRPSGGRSYEQYF. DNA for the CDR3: TGTGCCAGCAGACCTAGCGGGGGGCGCTCCTACGAGCAGTACTTC.

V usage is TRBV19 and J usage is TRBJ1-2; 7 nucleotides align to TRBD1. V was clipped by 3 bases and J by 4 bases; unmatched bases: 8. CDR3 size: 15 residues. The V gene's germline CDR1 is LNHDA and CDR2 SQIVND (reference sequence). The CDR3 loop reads CASSMSTGVLYGYTF. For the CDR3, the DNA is TGTGCCAGTAGTATGAGTACAGGGGTCCTCTATGGCTACACCTTC.

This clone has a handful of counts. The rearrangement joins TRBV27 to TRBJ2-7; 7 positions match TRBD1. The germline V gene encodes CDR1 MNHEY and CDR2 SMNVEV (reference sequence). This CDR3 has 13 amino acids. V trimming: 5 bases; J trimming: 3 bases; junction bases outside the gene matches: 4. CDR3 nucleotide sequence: TGTGCCAGCAGTCATGACAGGGACTACGAGCAGTACTTC. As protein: CASSHDRDYEQYF.

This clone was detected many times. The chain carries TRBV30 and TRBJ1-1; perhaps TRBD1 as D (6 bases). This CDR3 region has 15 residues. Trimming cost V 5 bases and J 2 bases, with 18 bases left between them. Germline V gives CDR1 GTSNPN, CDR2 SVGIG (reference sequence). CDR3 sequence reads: CAWDRTGKSNTEAFF. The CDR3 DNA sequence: TGTGCCTGGGACCGCACAGGGAAGAGTAACACTGAAGCTTTCTTT.

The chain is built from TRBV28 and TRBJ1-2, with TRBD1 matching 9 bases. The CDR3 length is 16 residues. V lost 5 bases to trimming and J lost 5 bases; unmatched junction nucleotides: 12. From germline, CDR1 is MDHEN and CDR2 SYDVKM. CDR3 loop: CASSTGTGIRNYGYTF. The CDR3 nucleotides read TGTGCCAGCAGTACTGGGACAGGGATTAGGAATTATGGCTACACCTTC.

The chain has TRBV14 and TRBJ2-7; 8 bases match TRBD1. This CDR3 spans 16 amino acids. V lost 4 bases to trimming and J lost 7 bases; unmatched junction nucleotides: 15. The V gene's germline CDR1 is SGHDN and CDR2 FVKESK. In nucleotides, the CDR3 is TGTGCCAGCAGCCCTGGCGCAGGGGGCGCTGGGTGGGAGCAGTACTTC. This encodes CASSPGAGGAGWEQYF.

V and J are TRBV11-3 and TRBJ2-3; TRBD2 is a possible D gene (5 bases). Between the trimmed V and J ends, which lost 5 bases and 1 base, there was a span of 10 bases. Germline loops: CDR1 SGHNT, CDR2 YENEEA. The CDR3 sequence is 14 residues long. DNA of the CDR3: TGTGCCAGCAGCCTAGCAGTCGGCACAGATACGCAGTATTTT. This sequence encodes CASSLAVGTDTQYF.

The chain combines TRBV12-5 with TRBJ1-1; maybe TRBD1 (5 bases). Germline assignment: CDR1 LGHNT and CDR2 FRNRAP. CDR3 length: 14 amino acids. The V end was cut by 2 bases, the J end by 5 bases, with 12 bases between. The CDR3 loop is CASGLTTKGTEAFF. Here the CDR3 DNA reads TGTGCTAGTGGTTTGACGACCAAGGGGACTGAAGCTTTCTTT.

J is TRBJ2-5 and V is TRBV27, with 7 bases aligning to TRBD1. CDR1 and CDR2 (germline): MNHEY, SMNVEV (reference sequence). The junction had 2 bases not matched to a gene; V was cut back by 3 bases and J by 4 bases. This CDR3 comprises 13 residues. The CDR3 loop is CASSFDRAETQYF. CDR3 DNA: TGTGCCAGCAGTTTTGACAGGGCAGAGACCCAGTACTTC.

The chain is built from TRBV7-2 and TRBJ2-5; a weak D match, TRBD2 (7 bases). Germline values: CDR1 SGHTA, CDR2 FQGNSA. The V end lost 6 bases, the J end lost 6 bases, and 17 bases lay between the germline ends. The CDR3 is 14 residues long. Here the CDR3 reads CASSIGGDGKTQYF. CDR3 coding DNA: TGTGCCAGCAGTATAGGGGGGGATGGAAAGACCCAGTACTTC.

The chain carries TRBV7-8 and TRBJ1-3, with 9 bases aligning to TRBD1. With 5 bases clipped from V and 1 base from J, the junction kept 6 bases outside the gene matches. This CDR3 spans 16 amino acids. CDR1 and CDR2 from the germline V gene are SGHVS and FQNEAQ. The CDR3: CASSPGQGFSGNTIYF. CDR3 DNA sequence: TGTGCCAGCAGCCCTGGACAGGGGTTTTCTGGAAACACCATATATTTT.

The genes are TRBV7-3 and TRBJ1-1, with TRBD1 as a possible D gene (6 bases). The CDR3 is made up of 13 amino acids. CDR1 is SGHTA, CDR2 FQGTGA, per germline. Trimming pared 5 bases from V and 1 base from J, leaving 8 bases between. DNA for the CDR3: TGTGCCAGCAGCCCCAGGGGGAACACTGAAGCTTTCTTT. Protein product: CASSPRGNTEAFF.

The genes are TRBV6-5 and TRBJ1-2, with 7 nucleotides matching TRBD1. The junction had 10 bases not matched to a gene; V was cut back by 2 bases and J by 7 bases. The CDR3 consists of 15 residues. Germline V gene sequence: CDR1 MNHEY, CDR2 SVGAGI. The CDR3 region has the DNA TGTGCCAGCAGTTACAAAAAGGAGGGGGCGGGTGGCTACACCTTC. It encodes CASSYKKEGAGGYTF.

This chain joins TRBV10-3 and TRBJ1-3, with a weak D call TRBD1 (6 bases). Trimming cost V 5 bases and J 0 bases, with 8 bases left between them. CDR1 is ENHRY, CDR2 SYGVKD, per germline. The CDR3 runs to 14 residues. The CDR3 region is CAISQGISGNTIYF. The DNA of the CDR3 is TGTGCCATCAGTCAGGGGATCTCTGGAAACACCATATATTTT.

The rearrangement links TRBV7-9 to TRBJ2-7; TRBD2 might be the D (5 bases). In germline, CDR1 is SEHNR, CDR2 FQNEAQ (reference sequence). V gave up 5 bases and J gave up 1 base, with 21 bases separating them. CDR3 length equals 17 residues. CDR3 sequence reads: CASSQISGHSWSYEQYF. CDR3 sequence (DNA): TGTGCCAGCAGCCAAATCAGCGGCCACTCTTGGTCCTACGAGCAGTACTTC.

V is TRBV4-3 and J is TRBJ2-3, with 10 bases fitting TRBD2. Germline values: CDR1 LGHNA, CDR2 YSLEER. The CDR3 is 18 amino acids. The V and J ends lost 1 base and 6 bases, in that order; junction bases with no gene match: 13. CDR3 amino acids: CASSQVGSSGGSRDTQYF. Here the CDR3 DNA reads TGCGCCAGCAGCCAAGTGGGGTCTAGCGGGGGTTCCCGGGATACGCAGTATTTT.

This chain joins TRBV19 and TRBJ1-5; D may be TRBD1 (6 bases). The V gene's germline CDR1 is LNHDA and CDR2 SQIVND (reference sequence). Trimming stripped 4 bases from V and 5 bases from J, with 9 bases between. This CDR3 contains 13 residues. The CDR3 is CASSKQGYQPQHF. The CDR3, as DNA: TGTGCCAGTAGTAAACAGGGTTATCAGCCCCAGCATTTT.

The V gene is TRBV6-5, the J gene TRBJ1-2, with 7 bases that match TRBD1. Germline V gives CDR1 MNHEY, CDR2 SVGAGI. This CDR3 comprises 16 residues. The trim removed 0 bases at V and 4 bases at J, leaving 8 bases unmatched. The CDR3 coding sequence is TGTGCCAGCAGTTACTCCTCACAGGGGTCGTTCTATGGCTACACCTTC. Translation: CASSYSSQGSFYGYTF.